The 29 T cell receptor beta chains reported below all come from one sample, sequenced in a study of CD8 T cells in Susac syndrome. cDNA came from about 0.46 to 1 ug RNA primed by random hexamers. In TCRdb, the immunoSEQ multiplex PCR reads were re-called with MiXCR into one record per CDR3 protein. The sample yields over 150,000 distinct CDR3 sequences, 90% to 96% seen once. The material sequenced was CD4+ T cells from PBMCs. The receptors derive from a human donor with Susac syndrome.

This clonotype was detected only once. The genes are TRBV14 and TRBJ2-7, with 8 bases fitting TRBD1. Looked up from germline, CDR1 is SGHDN and CDR2 is FVKESK. The J segment lost 7 bases and the V segment lost 2 bases, leaving 7 bases of the junction unmatched. The CDR3 sequence is 14 residues long. The DNA for the CDR3 is TGTGCCAGCAGCCAAAGGACAGGGTCGGGAGAGCAGTACGTC. Translated: CASSQRTGSGEQYV.

The rearrangement uses TRBV18 and TRBJ1-1; D is uncertain. Germline V gives CDR1 KGHSH, CDR2 LQKENI. This CDR3 has 15 residues. V shed 2 bases and J shed 1 base, with 11 bases lying between them. The chain's CDR3 is CASSPKTDKNTEAFF. Written as DNA, the CDR3 is TGTGCCAGCTCACCAAAGACGGATAAGAACACTGAAGCTTTCTTT.

J is TRBJ2-7 and V is TRBV19; D is undetermined. The CDR3 length is 12 residues. CDR1 LNHDA and CDR2 SQIVND come from the germline V gene (reference sequence). V was cut by 3 bases and J by 5 bases, with 8 bases left in between. The CDR3 is CASSMVNNEQYF. In DNA, the CDR3 is TGTGCCAGTAGTATGGTAAACAACGAGCAGTACTTC.

The V and J genes are TRBV24-1 and TRBJ2-2; D call uncertain. The CDR3 spans 13 residues. Trimming stripped 4 bases from V and 6 bases from J, with 8 bases between. Germline CDR1 is KGHDR and CDR2 is SFDVKD. CDR3 sequence: CATSDSVAGELFF. The CDR3 bases are TGTGCCACCAGTGACTCGGTGGCCGGGGAGCTGTTTTTT.

The chain recombines TRBV7-2 with TRBJ2-1, with TRBD2 matching 13 bases. The ends lost 7 bases at V and 8 bases at J; junction bases unmatched: 11. The germline V gene has CDR1 SGHTA and CDR2 FQGNSA. The CDR3 has 16 residues. Here the CDR3 reads CASTSLAGGLNHEQFF. As DNA, the CDR3 is TGTGCCAGCACCTCACTAGCGGGGGGGTTGAATCATGAGCAGTTCTTC.

V gene TRBV29-1 combines with J gene TRBJ2-1; TRBD2 matches at 7 bases. Trimming at V came to 3 bases and at J to 4 bases, leaving 6 bases not matched to a gene. Germline values: CDR1 SQVTM, CDR2 ANQGSEA. This CDR3 has 14 amino acids. CDR3 sequence (DNA): TGCAGCGTTGATCGGCTAGCGGAGTACAATGAGCAGTTCTTC. It codes for CSVDRLAEYNEQFF.

This clonotype was seen only once. The V gene is TRBV5-1, the J gene TRBJ2-6; D gene ambiguous. The germline CDR1 and CDR2 sequences are SGHRS and YFSETQ. V was trimmed by 0 bases and J by 0 bases, leaving 13 bases between them. The CDR3 length is 18 residues. CDR3 residues: CASSLGRRQSSGANVLTF. The CDR3 coding sequence is TGCGCCAGCAGCTTGGGGCGACGCCAGAGCTCTGGGGCCAACGTCCTGACTTTC.

The chain combines TRBV7-9 with TRBJ1-2, with D uncertain. The germline V gene encodes CDR1 SEHNR and CDR2 FQNEAQ (reference sequence). V dropped 5 bases and J dropped 4 bases, with 11 bases sitting between them. CDR3 length: 13 residues. CDR3 in DNA: TGTGCCAGCAGCCCCCGCCGCTCCTATGGCTACACCTTC. Residues: CASSPRRSYGYTF. Full variable domain (missing parts from reference TRBV7-9 and TRBJ1-2): DTGVSQNPRHKITKRGQNVTFRCDPISEHNRLYWYRQTLGQGPEFLTYFQNEAQLEKSRLLSDRFSAERPKGSFSTLEIQRTEQGDSAMYLCASSPRRSYGYTFGSGTRLTVV.

The V call is TRBV24-1, the J call TRBJ2-3; 9 bases fit TRBD1. The trim removed 3 bases at V and 5 bases at J, leaving 5 bases unmatched. The CDR3 loop spans 15 amino acids. CDR1 and CDR2 (germline): KGHDR, SFDVKD. For the CDR3, the DNA is TGTGCCACCAGTGATCCGGGACAGGGTAGAGATACGCAGTATTTT. Its protein is CATSDPGQGRDTQYF.

The V gene is TRBV9, the J gene TRBJ2-1; 8 bases match TRBD2. The CDR3 is 14 residues long. Looked up from germline, CDR1 is SGDLS and CDR2 is YYNGEE. V lost 3 bases, J lost 6 bases, and 5 bases stayed unmatched. CDR3 loop: CASSAGLDTNEQFF. CDR3 in DNA: TGTGCCAGCAGCGCGGGACTAGACACCAATGAGCAGTTCTTC.

The chain combines TRBV28 with TRBJ1-1; 8 bases match TRBD1. The germline V gene encodes CDR1 MDHEN and CDR2 SYDVKM. The CDR3 spans 14 residues. After removal of 6 bases from V and 0 bases from J, the junction contained 3 bases not matched to a gene. CDR3 coding DNA: TGTGCCAGCAGGACAGGGGCTATGAACACTGAAGCTTTCTTT. Translated: CASRTGAMNTEAFF.

V gene TRBV30 combines with J gene TRBJ1-2; D is perhaps TRBD1 (6 bases). Germline CDR1 is GTSNPN and CDR2 is SVGIG (reference sequence). V gave up 3 bases and J gave up 6 bases, with 14 bases separating them. CDR3 size: 13 residues. This CDR3 reads CAWRRDRFDGYTF. The CDR3 DNA follows: TGTGCCTGGAGACGCGACAGGTTTGATGGCTACACCTTC.

The chain carries TRBV20-1 and TRBJ2-3; D may be TRBD1 (5 bases). CDR1 is DFQATT, CDR2 SNEGSKA, per germline (reference sequence). V lost 6 bases, J lost 6 bases, and 10 bases lay in between. This CDR3 is 11 amino acids long. This chain's CDR3 is CSAPQGDTQYF. CDR3 DNA: TGCAGTGCCCCCCAGGGTGATACGCAGTATTTT.

The chain has TRBV27 and TRBJ2-7, with 7 nucleotides matching TRBD1. The CDR3 sequence is 15 residues long. V trimming: 0 bases; J trimming: 3 bases; junction bases outside the gene matches: 5. CDR1 is MNHEY and CDR2 is SMNVEV in the germline V gene (reference sequence). The CDR3: CASSLSTGSDYEQYF. The CDR3 nucleotides are TGTGCCAGCAGTTTATCGACAGGGTCCGACTACGAGCAGTACTTC.

This clonotype was detected only once. In DNA form, the CDR3 reads TGTGCCAGTACGTCGATCGGCGGGCGGGGGCAAGAGACCCAGTACTTC. Amino acid sequence: CASTSIGGRGQETQYF. The chain is built from TRBV19 and TRBJ2-5; 7 bases align to TRBD2. The CDR3 extends over 16 amino acids. V was pared by 7 bases and J by 2 bases, with 13 bases of the junction left unmatched. The V gene's germline CDR1 is LNHDA and CDR2 SQIVND (reference sequence). Full variable domain (remainder filled in from reference TRBV19 and TRBJ2-5): DGGITQSPKYLFRKEGQNVTLSCEQNLNHDAMYWYRQDPGQGLRLIYYSQIVNDFQKGDIAEGYSVSREKKESFPLTVTSAQKNPTAFYLCASTSIGGRGQETQYFGPGTRLLVL.

The chain is built from TRBV29-1 and TRBJ2-5; D perhaps matches TRBD2 (5 bases). V lost 6 bases to trimming and J lost 5 bases, with 13 bases between them. CDR1 and CDR2 (germline): SQVTM, ANQGSEA. The CDR3 sequence is 12 residues long. The CDR3 spells CSVQVPGETQYF. The CDR3 nucleotides are TGCAGCGTCCAGGTTCCGGGGGAGACCCAGTACTTC.

This chain uses TRBV4-3 with TRBJ2-2, with 8 bases matching TRBD2. Germline V gene data show CDR1 as LGHNA and CDR2 as YSLEER. The CDR3 is made up of 14 amino acids. V lost 5 bases to trimming and J lost 5 bases; unmatched junction nucleotides: 4. The chain's CDR3 is CASSNQRGTGELFF. Written as DNA, the CDR3 is TGCGCCAGCAGCAATCAGCGGGGGACCGGGGAGCTGTTTTTT.

The genes are TRBV6-2 or TRBV6-3 and TRBJ2-7; D gene unclear. The CDR3 is 13 amino acids. Germline V gene data show CDR1 as MNHEY and CDR2 as SVGEGT. The germline V and J ends were trimmed by 8 bases and 0 bases, with 11 bases remaining between them. The DNA of the CDR3 is TGTGCCAGCGCCGGGCTGCGCTCCTACGAGCAGTACGTC. Translating gives CASAGLRSYEQYV.

The CDR3 region has the DNA TGTGCCATCAGCGACGGCCCCGCCCAAGAGCAGTACGTC. Translated, it gives CAISDGPAQEQYV. The chain employs TRBV10-3 and TRBJ2-7; D is uncertain. V gave up 6 bases and J gave up 7 bases, with 16 bases separating them. In germline, CDR1 is ENHRY, CDR2 SYGVKD. The CDR3 is 13 residues long.

V gene TRBV30 combines with J gene TRBJ2-1, with D unresolved. Germline V CDR1 and CDR2: GTSNPN, SVGIG (reference sequence). Between the trimmed V and J ends, which lost 1 base and 8 bases, there was a span of 9 bases. The CDR3 covers 12 residues. The CDR3 nucleotides read TGTGCCTGGAGTGCCCCCGACGATGAGCAGTTCTTC. Its protein product is CAWSAPDDEQFF.

This chain connects TRBV29-1 to TRBJ2-3; D not certain. The CDR3 extends over 12 amino acids. Germline V lookup: CDR1 SQVTM, CDR2 ANQGSEA. Trimming shortened V by 1 base and J by 0 bases, and 2 bases separated the two germline ends. For the CDR3, the DNA is TGCAGCGTTGAAGTAAGCACAGATACGCAGTATTTT. This encodes CSVEVSTDTQYF.

V and J are TRBV6-2 or TRBV6-3 and TRBJ2-7; weak D call: TRBD2 (6 bases). CDR3 length: 14 amino acids. The ends were cut back, 3 bases at V and 3 bases at J, with 12 bases in the middle. Germline V gives CDR1 MNHEY, CDR2 SVGEGT. The CDR3 DNA is TGTGCCAGCAGTTATGGCGGGGCTTACTACGAGCAGTACTTC. Translated, it gives CASSYGGAYYEQYF.

The chain carries TRBV20-1 and TRBJ2-3; weak D call: TRBD2 (6 bases). CDR1 is DFQATT, CDR2 SNEGSKA, per germline (reference sequence). Trimming removed 3 bases from V and 1 base from J, with 14 bases in between. The CDR3 runs to 15 residues. Here the CDR3 reads CSASPAGRRTDTQYF. In DNA, the CDR3 is TGCAGTGCTAGTCCTGCAGGGAGGCGCACAGATACGCAGTATTTT.

The genes are TRBV4-2 and TRBJ2-7, with a weak D call TRBD2 (6 bases). CDR1 is LGHNA and CDR2 is YNFKEQ in the germline V gene. Trimming shortened V by 3 bases and J by 5 bases, and 14 bases separated the two germline ends. This CDR3 has 14 amino acids. For the CDR3, the DNA is TGTGCCAGCAGCCAGCGCCGGGACTCGGACGAGCAGTACTTC. This translates into CASSQRRDSDEQYF.

The V call is TRBV7-9, the J call TRBJ2-7; D possibly corresponds to TRBD2 (5 bases). Trimming cost V 2 bases and J 9 bases, with 11 bases left between them. Germline V gives CDR1 SEHNR, CDR2 FQNEAQ (reference sequence). The CDR3 loop spans 12 amino acids. This CDR3 reads CASSLRGNGQYF. The CDR3 DNA sequence: TGTGCCAGCAGCTTAAGAGGGAATGGGCAGTACTTC.

This chain uses TRBV29-1 with TRBJ2-1, with TRBD2 matching over 9 bases. Per germline, CDR1 SQVTM and CDR2 ANQGSEA. V lost 7 bases and J lost 5; bases outside the gene matches: 6. The CDR3 totals 13 residues. CDR3 sequence (DNA): TGCAGCGCCCGCAGGACTAGCGACAATGAGCAGTTCTTC. Translation: CSARRTSDNEQFF.

The chain uses TRBV29-1 and TRBJ1-1; no definite D call. The CDR3 has 15 amino acids. CDR1 and CDR2 from the germline V gene are SQVTM and ANQGSEA. Trimming took 5 bases from V and 3 from J, leaving 19 bases between them. CDR3 amino acids: CSVYPSGKEDTEAFF. CDR3 nucleotide sequence: TGCAGCGTTTACCCCTCCGGGAAAGAGGACACTGAAGCTTTCTTT.

The chain has TRBV7-2 and TRBJ1-1, with a tentative D call TRBD1 (6 bases). The CDR3 has 15 amino acids. V shed 3 bases and J shed 1 base, with 12 bases lying between them. CDR1 and CDR2 from the germline V gene are SGHTA and FQGNSA. The chain's CDR3 is CASSFDRSGNTEAFF. CDR3 nucleotides: TGTGCCAGCAGCTTCGACAGGTCAGGGAACACTGAAGCTTTCTTT.

A single count supports this clonotype. The chain combines TRBV29-1 with TRBJ2-1; 8 nucleotides match TRBD2. V trimming: 4 bases; J trimming: 5 bases; junction bases outside the gene matches: 22. This CDR3 contains 19 residues. Germline V gene data show CDR1 as SQVTM and CDR2 as ANQGSEA. CDR3 region: CSVGLPNRIAGLRDNEQFF. The CDR3 nucleotides are TGCAGCGTTGGACTACCGAACCGGATAGCGGGACTGAGGGACAATGAGCAGTTCTTC.